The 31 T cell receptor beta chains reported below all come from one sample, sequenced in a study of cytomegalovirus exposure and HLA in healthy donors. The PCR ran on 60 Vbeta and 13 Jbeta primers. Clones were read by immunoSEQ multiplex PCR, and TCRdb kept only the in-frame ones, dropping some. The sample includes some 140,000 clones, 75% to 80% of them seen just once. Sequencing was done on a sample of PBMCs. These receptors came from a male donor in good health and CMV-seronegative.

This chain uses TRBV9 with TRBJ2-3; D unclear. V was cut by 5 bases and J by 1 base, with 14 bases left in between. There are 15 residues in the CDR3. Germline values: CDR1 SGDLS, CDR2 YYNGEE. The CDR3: CASSLTVSGTDTQYF. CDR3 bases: TGTGCCAGCAGTCTTACAGTTTCGGGCACAGATACGCAGTATTTT. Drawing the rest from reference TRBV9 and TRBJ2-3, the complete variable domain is DSGVTQTPKHLITATGQRVTLRCSPRSGDLSVYWYQQSLDQGLQFLIQYYNGEERAKGNILERFSAQQFPDLHSELNLSSLELGDSALYFCASSLTVSGTDTQYFGPGTRLTVL.

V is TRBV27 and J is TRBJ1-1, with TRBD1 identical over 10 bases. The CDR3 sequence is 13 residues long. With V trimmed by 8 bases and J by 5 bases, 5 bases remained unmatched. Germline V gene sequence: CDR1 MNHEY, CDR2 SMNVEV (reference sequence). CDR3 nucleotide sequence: TGTGCCAGCGGGGGACAGGGGAGGACTGAAGCTTTCTTT. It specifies CASGGQGRTEAFF.

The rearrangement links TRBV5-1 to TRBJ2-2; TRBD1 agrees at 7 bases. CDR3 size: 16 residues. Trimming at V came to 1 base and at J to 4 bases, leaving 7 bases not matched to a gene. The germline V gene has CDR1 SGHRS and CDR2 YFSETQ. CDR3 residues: CASSLRQGVTTGELFF. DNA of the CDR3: TGCGCCAGCAGCTTGAGGCAGGGGGTGACCACCGGGGAGCTGTTTTTT.

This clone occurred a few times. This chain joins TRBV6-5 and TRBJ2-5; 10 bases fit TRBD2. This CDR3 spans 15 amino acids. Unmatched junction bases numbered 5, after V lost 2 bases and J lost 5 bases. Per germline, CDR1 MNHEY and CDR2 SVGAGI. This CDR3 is CASSYDSGGWETQYF. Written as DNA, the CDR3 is TGTGCCAGCAGTTACGATAGCGGGGGGTGGGAGACCCAGTACTTC.

CDR3 sequence (DNA): TGTGCCAGCAGCGTAGGGGGGGGCGTCGGGGAGCTGTTTTTT. Translating it yields CASSVGGGVGELFF. The chain recombines TRBV9 with TRBJ2-2, with a weak D call TRBD2 (7 bases). Trimming left V 0 bases short and J 7 bases short, with 10 bases between. CDR1 is SGDLS and CDR2 is YYNGEE in the germline V gene. This CDR3 has 14 residues.

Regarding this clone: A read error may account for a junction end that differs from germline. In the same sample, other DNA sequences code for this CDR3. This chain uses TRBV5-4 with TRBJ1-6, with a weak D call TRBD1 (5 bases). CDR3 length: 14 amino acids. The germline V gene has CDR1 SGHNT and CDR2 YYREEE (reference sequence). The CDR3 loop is CASSLQDNNSPLHF. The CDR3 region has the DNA TGTGCCAGCAGCTTACAGGATAATAATTCCCCCCTCCACTTT.

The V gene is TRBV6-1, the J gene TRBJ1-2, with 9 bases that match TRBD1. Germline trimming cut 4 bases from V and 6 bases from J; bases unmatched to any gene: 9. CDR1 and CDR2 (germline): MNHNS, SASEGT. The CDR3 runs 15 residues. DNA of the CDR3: TGTGCCAGCAGTGTTCCCCGGGACAGGGACGATGGCTACACCTTC. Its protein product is CASSVPRDRDDGYTF.

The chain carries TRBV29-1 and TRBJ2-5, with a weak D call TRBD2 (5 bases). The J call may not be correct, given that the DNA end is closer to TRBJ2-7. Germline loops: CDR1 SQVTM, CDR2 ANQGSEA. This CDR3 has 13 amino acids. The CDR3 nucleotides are TGCAGCGTCCAGCCCGGAGGCGGGTACGAGCAGTACTTC. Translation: CSVQPGGGYEQYF.

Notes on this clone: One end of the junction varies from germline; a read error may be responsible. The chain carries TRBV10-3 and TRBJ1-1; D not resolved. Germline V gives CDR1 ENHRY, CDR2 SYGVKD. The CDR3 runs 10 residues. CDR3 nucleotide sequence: TGTGCCATCAGTGAAGGAGGAATGACCTTT. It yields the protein CAISEGGMTF.

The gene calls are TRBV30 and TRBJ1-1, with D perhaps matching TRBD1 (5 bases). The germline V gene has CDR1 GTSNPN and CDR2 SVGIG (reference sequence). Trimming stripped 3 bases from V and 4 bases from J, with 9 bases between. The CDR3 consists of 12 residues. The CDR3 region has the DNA TGTGCCTGGAGATCAGGGTTCACTGAAGCTTTCTTT. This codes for CAWRSGFTEAFF.

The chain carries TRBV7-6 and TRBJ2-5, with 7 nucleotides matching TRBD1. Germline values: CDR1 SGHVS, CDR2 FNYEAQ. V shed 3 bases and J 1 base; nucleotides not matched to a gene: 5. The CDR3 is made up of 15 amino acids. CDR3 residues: CASSLIGGSQETQYF. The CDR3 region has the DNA TGTGCCAGCAGCTTGATAGGGGGCTCCCAAGAGACCCAGTACTTC.

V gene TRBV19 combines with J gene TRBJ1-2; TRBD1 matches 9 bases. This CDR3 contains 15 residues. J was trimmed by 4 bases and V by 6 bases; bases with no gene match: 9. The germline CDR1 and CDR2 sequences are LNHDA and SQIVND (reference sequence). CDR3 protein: CASRPGTGTGYGYTF. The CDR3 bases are TGTGCCAGTAGGCCCGGGACAGGGACCGGCTATGGCTACACCTTC.

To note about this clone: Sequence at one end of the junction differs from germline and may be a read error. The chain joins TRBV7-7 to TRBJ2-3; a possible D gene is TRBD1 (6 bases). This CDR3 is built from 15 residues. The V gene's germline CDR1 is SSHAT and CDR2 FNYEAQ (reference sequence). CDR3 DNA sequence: TGTGCTAGCAGCATTGGACAGATAGGGACAGATACGCAGTATTTT. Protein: CASSIGQIGTDTQYF. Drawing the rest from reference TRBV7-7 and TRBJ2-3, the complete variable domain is GAGVSQSPRYKVTKRGQDVTLRCDPISSHATLYWYQQALGQGPEFLTYFNYEAQPDKSGLPSDRFSAERPEGSISTLTIQRTEQRDSAMYRCASSIGQIGTDTQYFGPGTRLTVL.

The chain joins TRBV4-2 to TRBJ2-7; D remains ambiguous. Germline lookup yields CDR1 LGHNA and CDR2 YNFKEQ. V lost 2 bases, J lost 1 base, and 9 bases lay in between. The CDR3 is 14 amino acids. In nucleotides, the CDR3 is TGTGCCAGCAGCCAAACGGTTACGTCCTACGAGCAGTACTTC. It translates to CASSQTVTSYEQYF.

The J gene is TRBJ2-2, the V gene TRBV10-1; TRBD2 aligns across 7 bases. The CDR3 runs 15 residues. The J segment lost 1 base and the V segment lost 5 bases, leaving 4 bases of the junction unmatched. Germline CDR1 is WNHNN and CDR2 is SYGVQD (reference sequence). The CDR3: CASSPSGGNTGELFF. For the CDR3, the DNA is TGCGCCAGCAGTCCCTCGGGGGGGAACACCGGGGAGCTGTTTTTT.

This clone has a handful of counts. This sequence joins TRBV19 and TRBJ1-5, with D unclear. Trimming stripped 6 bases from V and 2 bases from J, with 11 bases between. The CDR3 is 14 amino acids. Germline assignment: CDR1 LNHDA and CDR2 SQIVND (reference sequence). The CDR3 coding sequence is TGTGCCAGTAGCGATAATCAGGGCAATCAGCCCCAGCATTTT. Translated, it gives CASSDNQGNQPQHF.

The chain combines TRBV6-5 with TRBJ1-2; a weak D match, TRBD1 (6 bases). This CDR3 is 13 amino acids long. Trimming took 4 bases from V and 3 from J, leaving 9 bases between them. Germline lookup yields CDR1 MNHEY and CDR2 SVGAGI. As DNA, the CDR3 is TGTGCCAGCAGTTTACAGGGTGACTATGGCTACACCTTC. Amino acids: CASSLQGDYGYTF.

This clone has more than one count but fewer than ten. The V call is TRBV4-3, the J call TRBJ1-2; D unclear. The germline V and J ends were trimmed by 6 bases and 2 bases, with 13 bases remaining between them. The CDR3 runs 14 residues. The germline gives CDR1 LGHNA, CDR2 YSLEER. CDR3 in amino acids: CASSPSGLNYGYTF. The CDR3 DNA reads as TGCGCCAGCAGTCCTTCGGGGTTAAACTATGGCTACACCTTC.

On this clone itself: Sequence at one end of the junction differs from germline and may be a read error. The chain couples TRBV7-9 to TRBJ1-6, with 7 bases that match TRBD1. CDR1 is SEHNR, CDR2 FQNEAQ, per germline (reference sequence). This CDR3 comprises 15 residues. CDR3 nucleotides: TGTCCCAGCAGCTTACGGGACAGCTATAATTCACCCCTCCACTTT. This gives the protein CPSSLRDSYNSPLHF.

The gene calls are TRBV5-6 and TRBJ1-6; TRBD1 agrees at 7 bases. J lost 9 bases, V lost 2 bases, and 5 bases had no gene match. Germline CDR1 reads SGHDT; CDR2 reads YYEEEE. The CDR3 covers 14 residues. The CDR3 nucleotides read TGTGCCAGCAGCTTTGGGGACAGTTTTTCACCCCTCCACTTT. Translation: CASSFGDSFSPLHF.

The CDR3 nucleotides read TGTGCCAGCAGCTCGTATGGCTACACCTTC. It codes for CASSSYGYTF. The rearrangement links TRBV7-9 to TRBJ1-2; no definite D call. The V gene's germline CDR1 is SEHNR and CDR2 FQNEAQ (reference sequence). V was cut by 4 bases and J by 5 bases, with 2 bases left in between. This CDR3 region has 10 residues.

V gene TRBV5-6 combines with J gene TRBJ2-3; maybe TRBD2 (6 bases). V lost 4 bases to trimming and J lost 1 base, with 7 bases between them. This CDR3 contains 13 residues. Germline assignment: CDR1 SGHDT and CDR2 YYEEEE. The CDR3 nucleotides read TGTGCCAGCAGCCCGGGGGGCACAGATACGCAGTATTTT. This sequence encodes CASSPGGTDTQYF.

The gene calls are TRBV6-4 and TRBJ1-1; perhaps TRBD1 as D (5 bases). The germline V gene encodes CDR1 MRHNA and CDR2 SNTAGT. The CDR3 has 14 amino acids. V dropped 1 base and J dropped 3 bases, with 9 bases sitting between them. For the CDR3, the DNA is TGTGCCAGCAGTGACTTGACAGATGACACTGAAGCTTTCTTT. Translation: CASSDLTDDTEAFF.

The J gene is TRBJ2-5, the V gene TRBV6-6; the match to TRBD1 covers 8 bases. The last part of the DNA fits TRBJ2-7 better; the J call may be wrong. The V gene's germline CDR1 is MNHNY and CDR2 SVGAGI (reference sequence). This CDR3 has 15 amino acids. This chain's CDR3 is CASSYSPGGHLEQYF. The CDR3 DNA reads TGTGCCAGCAGTTACTCCCCAGGGGGCCATCTCGAGCAGTACTTC.

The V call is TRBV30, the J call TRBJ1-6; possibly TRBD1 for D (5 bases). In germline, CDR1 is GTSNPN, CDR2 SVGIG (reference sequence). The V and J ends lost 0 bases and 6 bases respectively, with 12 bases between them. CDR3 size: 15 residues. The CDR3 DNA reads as TGTGCCTGGAGTGTATCGGTGGGGCCTAATTCACCCCTCCACTTT. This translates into CAWSVSVGPNSPLHF.

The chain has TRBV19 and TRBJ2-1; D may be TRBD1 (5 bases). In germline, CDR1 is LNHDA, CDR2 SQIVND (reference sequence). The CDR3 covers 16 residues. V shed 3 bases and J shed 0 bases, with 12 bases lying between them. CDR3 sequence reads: CASSIGQGSSYNEQFF. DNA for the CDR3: TGTGCCAGTAGTATCGGTCAGGGTAGCTCCTACAATGAGCAGTTCTTC.

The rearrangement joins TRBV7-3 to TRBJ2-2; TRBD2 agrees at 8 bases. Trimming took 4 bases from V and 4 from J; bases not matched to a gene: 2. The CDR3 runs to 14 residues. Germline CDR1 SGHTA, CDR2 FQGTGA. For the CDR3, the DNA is TGTGCCAGCAGCTCTCGGGGGGGCACCGGGGAGCTGTTTTTT. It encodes CASSSRGGTGELFF.

The DNA for the CDR3 is TGTGCCTGGGACCCGGGTTTGGGAAACACCATATATTTT. Its protein product is CAWDPGLGNTIYF. The rearrangement links TRBV30 to TRBJ1-3, with D uncertain. CDR1 and CDR2 from the germline V gene are GTSNPN and SVGIG (reference sequence). Trimming cost V 5 bases and J 4 bases, with 12 bases left between them. The CDR3 runs to 13 residues.

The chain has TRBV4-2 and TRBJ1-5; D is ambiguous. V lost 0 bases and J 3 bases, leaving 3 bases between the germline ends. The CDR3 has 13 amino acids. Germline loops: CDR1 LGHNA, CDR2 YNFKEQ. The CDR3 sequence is CASSQDFNQPQHF. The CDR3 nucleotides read TGTGCCAGCAGCCAAGACTTCAATCAGCCCCAGCATTTT.

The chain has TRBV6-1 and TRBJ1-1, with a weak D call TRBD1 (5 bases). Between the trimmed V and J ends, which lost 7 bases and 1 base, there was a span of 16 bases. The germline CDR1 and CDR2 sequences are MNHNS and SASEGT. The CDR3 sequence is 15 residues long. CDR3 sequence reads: CASTSRRGENTEAFF. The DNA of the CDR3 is TGTGCCAGCACCTCCAGGAGGGGCGAGAACACTGAAGCTTTCTTT.

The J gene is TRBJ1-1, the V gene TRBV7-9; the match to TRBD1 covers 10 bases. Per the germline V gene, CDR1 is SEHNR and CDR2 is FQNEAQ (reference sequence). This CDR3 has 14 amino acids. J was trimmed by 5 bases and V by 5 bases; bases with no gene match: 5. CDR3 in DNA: TGTGCCAGCAGCCCGGGACAGGGGAAGACTGAAGCTTTCTTT. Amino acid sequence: CASSPGQGKTEAFF.